A single sample is the source of the 19 T cell receptor beta chains below, sequenced in a study of CD8 T cells in ankylosing spondylitis. One entry per CDR3 protein, called by TCRdb with MiXCR from the 5' RACE reads. The data hold approximately 290,000 distinct CDR3 sequences, with around 20% observed a single time. The sequencing sample was made of blood, either unsorted or a sorted T cell fraction (not recorded which). The receptors were gathered from a female donor with ankylosing spondylitis or in good health (not recorded which).

This clonotype has just a few counts. The chain employs TRBV6-6 and TRBJ2-1; unclear D gene. Germline V gene data show CDR1 as MNHNY and CDR2 as SVGAGI (reference sequence). Trimming shortened V by 2 bases and J by 7 bases, and 9 bases separated the two germline ends. This CDR3 contains 13 residues. Written as DNA, the CDR3 is TGTGCCAGCAGTTACGCTAGGGTTAATGAGCAGTTCTTC. This translates into CASSYARVNEQFF.

This clonotype turned up a few times. The genes are TRBV12-3 or TRBV12-4 and TRBJ1-1; 8 nucleotides align to TRBD1. V was clipped by 6 bases and J by 5 bases; unmatched bases: 8. CDR3 size: 14 residues. The CDR3 is CASSQDRGRTEAFF. In DNA, the CDR3 is TGTGCCAGCAGCCAAGACAGGGGTAGGACTGAAGCTTTCTTT.

This clonotype appeared a few times. This rearrangement joins TRBV18 to TRBJ2-7, with no clear D. This CDR3 comprises 13 residues. Germline CDR1 and CDR2: KGHSH and LQKENI. The V gene lost 2 bases and the J gene lost 1 base, with 6 bases spanning the gap. In DNA, the CDR3 is TGTGCCAGCTCACCAGACATTTCCTACGAGCAGTACTTC. It is translated as CASSPDISYEQYF.

J is TRBJ1-2 and V is TRBV27; 10 bases are a match to TRBD1. Germline CDR1 and CDR2: MNHEY and SMNVEV (reference sequence). Trimming at V came to 2 bases and at J to 4 bases, leaving 10 bases not matched to a gene. This CDR3 region has 17 residues. CDR3 protein: CASSLGTGALLTYGYTF. In nucleotides, the CDR3 is TGTGCCAGCAGTTTAGGGACAGGGGCGTTACTCACCTATGGCTACACCTTC.

The V and J genes are TRBV6-1 and TRBJ1-6, with no clear D. This CDR3 is 15 amino acids long. CDR1 MNHNS and CDR2 SASEGT come from the germline V gene. Trimming cost V 6 bases and J 7 bases, with 16 bases left between them. CDR3 region: CASSKTRAPNSPLHF. Here the CDR3 DNA reads TGTGCCAGCAGCAAAACCCGGGCCCCAAATTCACCCCTCCACTTT.

The chain is built from TRBV19 and TRBJ2-3, with a tentative D call TRBD2 (5 bases). Germline values: CDR1 LNHDA, CDR2 SQIVND (reference sequence). The CDR3 loop spans 16 amino acids. The V end lost 4 bases, the J end lost 2 bases, and 16 bases lay between the germline ends. CDR3 nucleotide sequence: TGTGCCAGTAGTAGCTACTGGGGAGCAACCACAGATACGCAGTATTTT. Amino acids: CASSSYWGATTDTQYF.

This clonotype showed up many times. The rearrangement uses TRBV10-3 and TRBJ2-2; a possible D gene is TRBD2 (6 bases). This CDR3 comprises 14 residues. Between the trimmed V and J ends, which lost 7 bases and 5 bases, there was a span of 14 bases. Per germline, CDR1 ENHRY and CDR2 SYGVKD. The CDR3 region has the DNA TGTGCCATCACGGACGGCCGGGGGACCGGGGAGCTGTTTTTT. This sequence encodes CAITDGRGTGELFF.

This clonotype was seen only a few times. The chain carries TRBV11-3 and TRBJ2-7; the D gene is possibly TRBD2 (5 bases). The CDR3 has 14 residues. V lost 0 bases and J 7 bases, leaving 13 bases between the germline ends. The germline CDR1 and CDR2 sequences are SGHNT and YENEEA. CDR3 loop: CASSLEGLEGEQYF. The CDR3 DNA reads TGTGCCAGCAGCTTAGAAGGACTGGAAGGGGAGCAGTACTTC.

The chain is built from TRBV4-3 and TRBJ1-5; TRBD1 agrees at 11 bases. Looked up from germline, CDR1 is LGHNA and CDR2 is YSLEER. The CDR3 is 17 residues long. The junction had 9 bases not matched to a gene; V was cut back by 1 base and J by 7 bases. The CDR3 region has the DNA TGCGCCAGCAGCCAAGGGATAGGACAGGGGGCGAGACAGCCCCAGCATTTT. Protein: CASSQGIGQGARQPQHF.

V usage is TRBV4-3 and J usage is TRBJ2-1; 12 positions agree with TRBD2. V lost 0 bases to trimming and J lost 6 bases; unmatched junction nucleotides: 3. Germline assignment: CDR1 LGHNA and CDR2 YSLEER. This CDR3 region has 16 residues. CDR3 residues: CASSQEATSGSNEQFF. CDR3 in DNA: TGCGCCAGCAGCCAAGAAGCGACTAGCGGGAGCAATGAGCAGTTCTTC.

This chain connects TRBV28 to TRBJ1-2; tentatively, D is TRBD1 (5 bases). V lost 3 bases and J 7 bases, leaving 15 bases between the germline ends. CDR1 is MDHEN and CDR2 is SYDVKM in the germline V gene. This CDR3 is 14 amino acids long. CDR3 in amino acids: CASSFSRQMGGYTF. CDR3 bases: TGTGCCAGCAGTTTCAGTAGACAGATGGGTGGCTACACCTTC.

V gene TRBV2 combines with J gene TRBJ1-2; TRBD1 aligns across 8 bases. This CDR3 is 16 amino acids long. Losses at the gene ends were 2 bases for V and 2 bases for J; bases not matched to a gene: 7. CDR1 is SNHLY, CDR2 FYNNEI, per germline. DNA for the CDR3: TGTGCCAGCAGTGAATATTTACAGGGGGTAAACTATGGCTACACCTTC. Its protein is CASSEYLQGVNYGYTF.

This clonotype was seen a single time. The gene calls are TRBV19 and TRBJ1-5, with D uncertain. Germline CDR1 is LNHDA and CDR2 is SQIVND (reference sequence). Trimming left V 2 bases short and J 5 bases short, with 10 bases between. This CDR3 spans 14 amino acids. The CDR3 reads CASSIIIVDQPQHF. The DNA of the CDR3 is TGTGCCAGTAGTATAATAATAGTGGATCAGCCCCAGCATTTT.

CDR3 amino acids: CASSISAGDYGYTF. Written as DNA, the CDR3 is TGTGCCAGTAGTATATCGGCAGGGGACTATGGCTACACCTTC. V is TRBV19 and J is TRBJ1-2; the D gene is possibly TRBD1 (6 bases). The CDR3 runs to 14 residues. Germline V CDR1 and CDR2: LNHDA, SQIVND (reference sequence). With 2 bases removed from V and 3 bases from J, the gap between germline ends came to 10 bases. Supplemented by reference TRBV19 and TRBJ1-2, the full variable domain reads DGGITQSPKYLFRKEGQNVTLSCEQNLNHDAMYWYRQDPGQGLRLIYYSQIVNDFQKGDIAEGYSVSREKKESFPLTVTSAQKNPTAFYLCASSISAGDYGYTFGSGTRLTVV.

The chain recombines TRBV24-1 with TRBJ2-1, with D tentatively TRBD1 or TRBD2 (6 bases each). The CDR3 is 14 amino acids. V dropped 3 bases and J dropped 6 bases, with 11 bases sitting between them. Germline V gene lookup returns CDR1 KGHDR and CDR2 SFDVKD. The DNA for the CDR3 is TGTGCCACCAGTGATGGCAGGGGAGGCAATGAGCAGTTCTTC. Translation gives CATSDGRGGNEQFF.

This clonotype has a handful of counts. This sequence joins TRBV7-8 and TRBJ1-1; tentatively, D is TRBD1 (5 bases). Per germline, CDR1 SGHVS and CDR2 FQNEAQ. The V end was cut by 0 bases, the J end by 1 base, with 9 bases between. The CDR3 consists of 15 residues. CDR3 sequence: CASSLAYRKNTEAFF. Here the CDR3 DNA reads TGTGCCAGCAGCTTAGCATACAGGAAGAACACTGAAGCTTTCTTT.

This clonotype was detected only a few times. The rearrangement links TRBV5-5 to TRBJ2-5; no clear D gene. CDR3 size: 13 residues. V was pared by 3 bases and J by 1 base, with 7 bases between. Per the germline V gene, CDR1 is SGHKS and CDR2 is YYEKEE (reference sequence). The CDR3 coding sequence is TGTGCCAGCAGCTGGGCTGCCCAAGAGACCCAGTACTTC. This gives the protein CASSWAAQETQYF.

This clonotype was recorded a few times. The rearrangement links TRBV9 to TRBJ2-7, with 13 bases lining up with TRBD2. Germline CDR1 and CDR2: SGDLS and YYNGEE. V lost 4 bases and J lost 5; bases outside the gene matches: 6. The CDR3 has 15 residues. The CDR3 sequence: CASSPLAGGPHEQYF. The CDR3, as DNA: TGTGCCAGCAGCCCACTAGCGGGAGGGCCCCACGAGCAGTACTTC.

The V gene is TRBV5-5, the J gene TRBJ1-4; tentatively, D is TRBD1 (5 bases). With 3 bases removed from V and 8 bases from J, the gap between germline ends came to 11 bases. CDR1 is SGHKS and CDR2 is YYEKEE in the germline V gene (reference sequence). The CDR3 sequence is 13 residues long. The CDR3 DNA follows: TGTGCCAGCAGCTACAGGACTCAAGAAAAACTGTTTTTT. This gives the protein CASSYRTQEKLFF.